Listed here are 3 T cell receptor beta chains from one sample, sequenced in a study of vaccination effects on CD4 cells after COVID-19 (dated by TCRdb to 2022 to 2024). The library was produced with the immunoSEQ multiplex PCR assay. As stored in TCRdb, this immuneACCESS dataset retains in-frame rearrangements with V and J assigned. A fraction of the clones does not appear; measured against another copy, unresolved V genes explain less than half of the discrepancy, and the remainder lacks a known reason. In this sample the table shows more than 35,000 clones, about three quarters of which occur a single time. 9% to 10% of the sample belongs to the ten largest clones. No antigen has been assigned to these receptors. After more than 9 days of culture, CD4+ T cells were isolated with the EasySep CD4+ T cell isolation kit. Participants received two doses of either the BNT162b2 or the mRNA-1273 mRNA SARS-CoV-2 vaccine.

Material: CD4+ T cells from PBMCs cultured without peptide, obtained after COVID-19 vaccination. Receptors originate from a human donor who received a COVID-19 vaccine.

This clone was detected only a few times. Written as DNA, the CDR3 is TGTGCCAGCAGTGAAGGGGAGGGGGCCTCCTACGAGCAGTACTTC. It encodes CASSEGEGASYEQYF. This sequence joins TRBV6-1 and TRBJ2-7; D may be TRBD1 or TRBD2 (7 bases each). The CDR3 consists of 15 residues. The germline V gene has CDR1 MNHNS and CDR2 SASEGT. The ends were cut back, 1 base at V and 0 bases at J, with 10 bases in the middle.

V and J are TRBV24-1 and TRBJ1-5; no clear D gene. Deletions cut 4 bases from V and 7 bases from J, with 13 bases between. The CDR3 contains 14 residues. The germline V gene has CDR1 KGHDR and CDR2 SFDVKD. The CDR3 loop reads CATSDSRSEQPQHF. Written as DNA, the CDR3 is TGTGCCACCAGTGACTCCCGATCGGAGCAGCCCCAGCATTTT.

The V call is TRBV19, the J call TRBJ2-3; D not resolved. Germline V gene sequence: CDR1 LNHDA, CDR2 SQIVND (reference sequence). This CDR3 has 16 amino acids. Trimming took off 4 bases at V and 0 bases at J, with 14 bases between the two ends. CDR3 region: CASSTPTRNSTDTQYF. The CDR3 DNA follows: TGTGCCAGTAGTACCCCCACAAGGAATAGCACAGATACGCAGTATTTT.